These 5 T cell receptor beta chains were all obtained from the same sample, sequenced in a study of blood T cell repertoires in COVID-19. TCRdb's table, derived via immunoSEQ multiplex PCR, lists solely in-frame clones and lacks some. Of about 250,000 clones in the sample, 86% were seen once. The specimen sequenced was peripheral blood. The source of these receptors is an older woman who had recovered from COVID-19.

This clone is a singleton in its sample. The CDR3 spells CASSLFLAGGPNEQFF. The CDR3 DNA sequence: TGTGCCAGCAGCTTATTCCTAGCGGGGGGGCCCAATGAGCAGTTCTTC. This chain links TRBV7-3 with TRBJ2-1; TRBD2 matches at 12 bases. The V segment lost 2 bases and the J segment 6 bases; nucleotides outside the gene matches: 5. Per germline, CDR1 SGHTA and CDR2 FQGTGA. The CDR3 length is 16 residues.

For the CDR3, the DNA is TGTGCCAGCAGCTTGGGGACAGGGTACACAGATACGCAGTATTTT. It codes for CASSLGTGYTDTQYF. The rearrangement links TRBV7-3 to TRBJ2-3, with 9 bases fitting TRBD1. The V and J ends lost 3 bases and 2 bases, in that order; junction bases with no gene match: 3. The CDR3 contains 15 residues. Germline V CDR1 and CDR2: SGHTA, FQGTGA.

The chain carries TRBV28 and TRBJ2-7; 7 bases fit TRBD1. The CDR3 length is 14 residues. Trimming took 5 bases from V and 3 from J; bases not matched to a gene: 7. Germline loops: CDR1 MDHEN, CDR2 SYDVKM. CDR3 protein: CASSPGTAFYEQYF. The CDR3 nucleotides read TGTGCCAGCAGTCCCGGGACAGCGTTCTACGAGCAGTACTTC.

The chain has TRBV15 and TRBJ2-1; 7 nucleotides agree with TRBD2. The V gene's germline CDR1 is LNHNV and CDR2 YYDKDF (reference sequence). The trim removed 5 bases at V and 2 bases at J, leaving 12 bases unmatched. The CDR3 runs to 17 residues. The CDR3 loop is CATSRQRFGLAYNEQFF. CDR3 nucleotide sequence: TGTGCCACCAGCCGCCAGAGGTTTGGACTAGCCTACAATGAGCAGTTCTTC.

The chain carries TRBV28 and TRBJ1-6, with a possible D match to TRBD1 (6 bases). Germline V lookup: CDR1 MDHEN, CDR2 SYDVKM. Trimming removed 6 bases from V and 10 bases from J, with 10 bases in between. CDR3 length: 12 amino acids. CDR3 in DNA: TGTGCCAGCAGGTACAGGGACTCACCCCTCCACTTT. It yields the protein CASRYRDSPLHF. Drawing the rest from reference TRBV28 and TRBJ1-6, the complete variable domain is DVKVTQSSRYLVKRTGEKVFLECVQDMDHENMFWYRQDPGLGLRLIYFSYDVKMKEKGDIPEGYSVSREKKERFSLILESASTNQTSMYLCASRYRDSPLHFGNGTRLTVT.